Listed below are T cell receptor beta chains from one sample, sequenced in a study of blood T cells in healthy people across ages. TCRdb reprocessed the 5' RACE reads with MiXCR, giving one entry per CDR3 protein. This table holds approximately 810,000 distinct CDR3 sequences, more than 25% found once. The specimen was blood. These receptors originate from a woman of 80 years or more in good health. Both conserved end residues are part of each CDR3. The D gene is left open where the match is weak. Clone size is not always given. Where it is, it says once, few, many or a class for expanded clones.

v_call	clone_size	d_call	j_call	cdr3_nt	cdr3_aa
TRBV7-7	few	.	TRBJ1-5	TGTGCTAGAAGGGTCCCACGGTTCGTCCAGCCCCAGCATTTT	CARRVPRFVQPQHF
TRBV20-1	many	.	TRBJ1-2	TGCAGTGCTACCGGGACACGAGGCTACACCTTC	CSATGTRGYTF
TRBV5-4	.	.	TRBJ2-3	TGTGCCAGCAGCAGACCTGGCCTCACAGATACGCAGTATTTT	CASSRPGLTDTQYF
TRBV5-1	many	TRBD2	TRBJ2-1	TGCGCCAGCAGCTTACCTCTGGGCGGGGGGCCCAATGAGCAGTTCTTC	CASSLPLGGGPNEQFF
TRBV27	many	TRBD1	TRBJ1-2	TGTGCCAGCAGTTCACAGGGGGCGAGTGGCTACACCTTC	CASSSQGASGYTF
TRBV7-2	once	.	TRBJ2-7	TGTGCCAGCAGCTTAGTCCCGGGACCCACCTACGAGCAGTACTTC	CASSLVPGPTYEQYF
TRBV2	few	.	TRBJ1-6	TGTGCCAGCAGTGTTCGGCAGGTCTATAATTCACCCCTCCACTTT	CASSVRQVYNSPLHF
TRBV27	many	.	TRBJ2-7	TGTGCCAGCAGTTTATCGATAGGGGGTAGAAGCTCCTACGAGCAGTACTTC	CASSLSIGGRSSYEQYF
TRBV4-3	.	TRBD1	TRBJ2-7	TGCGCCAGCAGCCAGGACCCCAGGGGGCCCTACGAGCAGTACTTC	CASSQDPRGPYEQYF
TRBV7-7	many	TRBD2	TRBJ2-5	TGTGCCAGCAGCTTAGACGGGGGGGCCACAGAGACCCAGTACTTC	CASSLDGGATETQYF